This record looks at one TCR beta chain sequence and its context. The antigen is unknown. 60 Vbeta and 13 Jbeta primers were used in PCR. Some clones are missing from TCRdb's copy, which holds only in-frame ones; the method was immunoSEQ multiplex PCR. The table shows 200,000 to 250,000 clones, with about 89% occurring only once. The data originate from a study of cytomegalovirus exposure and HLA in healthy donors. Study-level findings and limits: HLA alleles were associated with fewer than 20,000 TCR beta sequences in a later analysis at 0.05 false discovery rate. An analysis was carried out later, and it reportedly showed fewer N-insertions in an Asian-associated ancestry cluster than the roughly 700-donor mean. According to reports, the classifier identified cytomegalovirus status with high specificity and sensitivity. Three chains linked to CMV were shown in vitro to be specific for CMV antigens.

With 6 bases clipped from V and 4 bases from J, the junction kept 6 bases outside the gene matches. Germline CDR1 reads SNHLY; CDR2 reads FYNNEI. This CDR3 has 15 residues. The clonotype comes from a woman aged 18-35 years in good health and CMV-seronegative. The J gene is TRBJ1-6, the V gene TRBV2; 7 nucleotides line up with TRBD1. Sequencing was done on a sample of PBMCs. The CDR3 is CASRENRGYNSPLHF. DNA of the CDR3: TGTGCCAGCAGAGAAAACAGGGGATATAATTCACCCCTCCACTTT.